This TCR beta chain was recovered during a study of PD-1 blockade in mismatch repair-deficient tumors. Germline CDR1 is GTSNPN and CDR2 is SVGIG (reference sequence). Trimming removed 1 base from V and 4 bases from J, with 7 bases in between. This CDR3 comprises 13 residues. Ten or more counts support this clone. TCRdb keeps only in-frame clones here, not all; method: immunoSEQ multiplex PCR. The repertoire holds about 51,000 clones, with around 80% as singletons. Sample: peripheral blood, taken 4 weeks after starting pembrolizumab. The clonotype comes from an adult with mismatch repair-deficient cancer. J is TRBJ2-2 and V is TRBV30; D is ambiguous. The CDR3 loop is CAWSDGITGELFF. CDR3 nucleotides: TGTGCCTGGAGTGATGGAATCACCGGGGAGCTGTTTTTT. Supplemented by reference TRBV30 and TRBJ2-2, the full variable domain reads SQTIHQWPATLVQPVGSPLSLECTVEGTSNPNLYWYRQAAGRGLQLLFYSVGIGQISSEVPQNLSASRPQDRQFILSSKKLLLSDSGFYLCAWSDGITGELFFGEGSRLTVL.